The 3 T cell receptor beta chains below were found in one sample sequenced in a study of blood T cell repertoires in COVID-19. Here immunoSEQ multiplex PCR was the method, and the copy in TCRdb shows in-frame clones only, minus some. The table records some 69,000 clones, about 90% of them present only once. What was sequenced was peripheral blood. These receptors were obtained from a man aged 45 to 65 with COVID-19, enrolled during active disease.

The rearrangement uses TRBV2 and TRBJ2-3; TRBD2 agrees at 8 bases. Unmatched junction bases numbered 4, after V lost 2 bases and J lost 0 bases. CDR1 is SNHLY and CDR2 is FYNNEI in the germline V gene. The CDR3 has 16 amino acids. The CDR3 region has the DNA TGTGCCAGCAGTGAAAGGGCTAGCGGGAGCACAGATACGCAGTATTTT. Translated, it gives CASSERASGSTDTQYF.

The chain combines TRBV29-1 with TRBJ2-1; D remains unclear. This CDR3 region has 12 residues. The germline CDR1 and CDR2 sequences are SQVTM and ANQGSEA. The V end was cut by 4 bases, the J end by 3 bases, with 7 bases between. The chain's CDR3 is CSVGSFYNEQFF. Here the CDR3 DNA reads TGCAGCGTTGGGAGCTTCTACAATGAGCAGTTCTTC.

The rearrangement links TRBV5-1 to TRBJ2-1; D uncertain. The CDR3 spans 11 residues. Germline-derived CDR1 and CDR2 are SGHRS and YFSETQ. The V and J ends lost 4 bases and 5 bases respectively, with 4 bases between them. The CDR3 protein is CASSINNEQFF. CDR3 bases: TGCGCCAGCAGCATAAACAATGAGCAGTTCTTC.